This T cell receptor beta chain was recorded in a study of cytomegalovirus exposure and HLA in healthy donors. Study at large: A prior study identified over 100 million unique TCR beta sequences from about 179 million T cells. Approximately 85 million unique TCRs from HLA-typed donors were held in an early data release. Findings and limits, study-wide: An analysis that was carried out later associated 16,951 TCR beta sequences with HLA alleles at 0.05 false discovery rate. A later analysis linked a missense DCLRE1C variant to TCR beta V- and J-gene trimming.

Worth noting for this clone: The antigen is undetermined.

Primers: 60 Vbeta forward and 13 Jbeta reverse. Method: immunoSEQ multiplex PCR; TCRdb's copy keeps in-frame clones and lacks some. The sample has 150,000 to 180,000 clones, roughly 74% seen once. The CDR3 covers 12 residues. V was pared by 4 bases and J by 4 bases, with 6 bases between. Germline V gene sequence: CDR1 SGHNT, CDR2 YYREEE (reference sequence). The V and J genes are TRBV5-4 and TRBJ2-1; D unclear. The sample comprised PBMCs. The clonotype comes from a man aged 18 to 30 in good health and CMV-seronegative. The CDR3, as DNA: TGTGCCAGCAGCCTCGAGTACAATGAGCAGTTCTTC. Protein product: CASSLEYNEQFF.